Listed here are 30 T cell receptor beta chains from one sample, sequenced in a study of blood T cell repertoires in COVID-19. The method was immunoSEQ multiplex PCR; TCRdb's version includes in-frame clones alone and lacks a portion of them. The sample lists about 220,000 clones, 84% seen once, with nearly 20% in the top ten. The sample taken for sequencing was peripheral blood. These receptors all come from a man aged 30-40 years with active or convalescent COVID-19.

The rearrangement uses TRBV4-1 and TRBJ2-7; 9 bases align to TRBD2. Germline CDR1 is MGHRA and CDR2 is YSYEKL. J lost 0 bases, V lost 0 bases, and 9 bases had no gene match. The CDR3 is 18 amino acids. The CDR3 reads CASSQEKGLAGRSYEQYF. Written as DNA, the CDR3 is TGCGCCAGCAGCCAAGAAAAGGGGCTAGCGGGGCGCTCCTACGAGCAGTACTTC.

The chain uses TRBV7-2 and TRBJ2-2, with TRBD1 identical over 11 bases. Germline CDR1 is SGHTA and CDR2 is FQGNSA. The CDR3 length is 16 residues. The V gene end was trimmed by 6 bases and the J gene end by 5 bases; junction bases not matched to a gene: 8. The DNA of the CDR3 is TGTGCCAGCAGACCCGGGGACAGGGGGGCAACCGGGGAGCTGTTTTTT. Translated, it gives CASRPGDRGATGELFF.

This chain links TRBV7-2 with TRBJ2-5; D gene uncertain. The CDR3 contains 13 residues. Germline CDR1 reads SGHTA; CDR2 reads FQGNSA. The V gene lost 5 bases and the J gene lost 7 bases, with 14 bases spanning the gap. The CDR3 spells CASSPGVPGTQYF. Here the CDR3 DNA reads TGTGCCAGCAGCCCTGGCGTCCCGGGGACCCAGTACTTC.

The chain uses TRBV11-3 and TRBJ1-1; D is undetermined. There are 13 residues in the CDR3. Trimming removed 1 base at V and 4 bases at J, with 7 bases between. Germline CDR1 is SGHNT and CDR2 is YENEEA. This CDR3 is CASSLARSTEAFF. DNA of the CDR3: TGTGCCAGCAGCTTAGCCCGGTCCACTGAAGCTTTCTTT. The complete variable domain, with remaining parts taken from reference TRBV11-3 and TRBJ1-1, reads EAGVVQSPRYKIIEKKQPVAFWCNPISGHNTLYWYLQNLGQGPELLIRYENEEAVDDSQLPKDRFSAERLKGVDSTLKIQPAELGDSAVYLCASSLARSTEAFFGQGTRLTVV.

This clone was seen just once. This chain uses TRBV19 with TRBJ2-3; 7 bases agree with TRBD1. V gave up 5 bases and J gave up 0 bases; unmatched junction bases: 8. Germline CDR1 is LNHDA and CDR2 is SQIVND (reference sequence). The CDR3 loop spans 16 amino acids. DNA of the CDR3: TGTGCCAGTAGTGCCCGGACAGGCTCTAGCACAGATACGCAGTATTTT. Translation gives CASSARTGSSTDTQYF.

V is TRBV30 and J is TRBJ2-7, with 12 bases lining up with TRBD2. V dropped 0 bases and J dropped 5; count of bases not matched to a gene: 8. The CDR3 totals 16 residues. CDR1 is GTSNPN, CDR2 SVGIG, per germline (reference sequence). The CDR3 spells CAWSVDPSGRAHEQYF. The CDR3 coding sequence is TGTGCCTGGAGTGTAGACCCTAGCGGGAGGGCCCACGAGCAGTACTTC.

CDR3 in amino acids: CASSPYGGGTDTQYF. CDR3 sequence (DNA): TGTGCCAGCAGCCCCTACGGGGGGGGCACAGATACGCAGTATTTT. The V gene is TRBV7-3, the J gene TRBJ2-3, with 8 bases that match TRBD2. CDR1 is SGHTA and CDR2 is FQGTGA in the germline V gene. CDR3 length: 15 residues. The V segment lost 5 bases and the J segment 1 base; nucleotides outside the gene matches: 5. Variable domain in full (rest from reference TRBV7-3 and TRBJ2-3): GAGVSQTPSNKVTEKGKYVELRCDPISGHTALYWYRQSLGQGPEFLIYFQGTGAADDSGLPNDRFFAVRPEGSVSTLKIQRTERGDSAVYLCASSPYGGGTDTQYFGPGTRLTVL.

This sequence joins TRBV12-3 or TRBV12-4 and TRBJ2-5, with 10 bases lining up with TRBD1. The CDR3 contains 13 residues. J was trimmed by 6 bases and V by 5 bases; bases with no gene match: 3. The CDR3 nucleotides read TGTGCCAGCAGTGGGACAGGGGCGAAGACCCAGTACTTC. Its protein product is CASSGTGAKTQYF.

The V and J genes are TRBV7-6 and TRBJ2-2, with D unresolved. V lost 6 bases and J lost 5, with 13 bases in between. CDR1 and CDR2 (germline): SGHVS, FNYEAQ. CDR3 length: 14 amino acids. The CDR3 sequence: CASSSADGTGELFF. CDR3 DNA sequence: TGTGCCAGCAGTTCCGCGGATGGGACCGGGGAGCTGTTTTTT.

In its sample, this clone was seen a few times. CDR3 sequence reads: CASSVYRSTNEKLFF. CDR3 nucleotides: TGCGCCAGCAGTGTTTACCGGTCAACTAATGAAAAACTGTTTTTT. The rearrangement uses TRBV10-1 and TRBJ1-4; no clear D gene. The CDR3 sequence is 15 residues long. From germline, CDR1 is WNHNN and CDR2 SYGVQD (reference sequence). Trimming removed 4 bases at V and 0 bases at J, with 9 bases between.

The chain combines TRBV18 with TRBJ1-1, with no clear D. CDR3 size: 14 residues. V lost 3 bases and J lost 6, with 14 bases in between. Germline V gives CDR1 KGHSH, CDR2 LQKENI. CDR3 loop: CASSPFDKSSEAFF. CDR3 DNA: TGTGCCAGCTCACCCTTTGACAAAAGCTCTGAAGCTTTCTTT.

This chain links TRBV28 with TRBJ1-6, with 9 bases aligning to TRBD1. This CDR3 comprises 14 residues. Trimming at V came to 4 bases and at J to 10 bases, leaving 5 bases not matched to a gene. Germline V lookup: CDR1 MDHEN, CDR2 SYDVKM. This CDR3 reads CASSSGTGPSPLHF. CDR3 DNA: TGTGCCAGCAGTTCCGGGACAGGGCCATCACCCCTCCACTTT.

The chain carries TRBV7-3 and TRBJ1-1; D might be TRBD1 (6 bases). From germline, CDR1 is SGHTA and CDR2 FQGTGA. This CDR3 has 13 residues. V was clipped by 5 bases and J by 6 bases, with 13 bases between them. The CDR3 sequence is CASSRGAGAEAFF. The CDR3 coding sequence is TGTGCCAGCAGCCGGGGGGCAGGCGCTGAAGCTTTCTTT.

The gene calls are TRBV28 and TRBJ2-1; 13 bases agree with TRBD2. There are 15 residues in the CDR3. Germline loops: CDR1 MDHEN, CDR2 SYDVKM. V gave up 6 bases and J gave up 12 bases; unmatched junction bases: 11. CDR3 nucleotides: TGTGCCAGCAGCACCCGGACTAGCGGGGGCGTAGTGCAGTTCTTC. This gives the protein CASSTRTSGGVVQFF. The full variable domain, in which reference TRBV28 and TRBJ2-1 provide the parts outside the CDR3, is DVKVTQSSRYLVKRTGEKVFLECVQDMDHENMFWYRQDPGLGLRLIYFSYDVKMKEKGDIPEGYSVSREKKERFSLILESASTNQTSMYLCASSTRTSGGVVQFFGPGTRLTVL.

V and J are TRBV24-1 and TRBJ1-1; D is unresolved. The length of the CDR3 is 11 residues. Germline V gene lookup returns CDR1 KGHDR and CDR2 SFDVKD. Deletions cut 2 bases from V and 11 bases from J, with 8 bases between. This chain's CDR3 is CATSDSGTAFF. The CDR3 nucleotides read TGTGCCACCAGTGATTCCGGTACGGCTTTCTTT.

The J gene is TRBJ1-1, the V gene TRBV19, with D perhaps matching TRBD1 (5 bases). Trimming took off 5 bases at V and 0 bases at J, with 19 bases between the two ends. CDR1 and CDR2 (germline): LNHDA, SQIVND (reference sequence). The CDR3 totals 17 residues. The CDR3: CASSWGRQVRMNTEAFF. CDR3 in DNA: TGTGCCAGTAGTTGGGGGAGGCAGGTCCGCATGAACACTGAAGCTTTCTTT.

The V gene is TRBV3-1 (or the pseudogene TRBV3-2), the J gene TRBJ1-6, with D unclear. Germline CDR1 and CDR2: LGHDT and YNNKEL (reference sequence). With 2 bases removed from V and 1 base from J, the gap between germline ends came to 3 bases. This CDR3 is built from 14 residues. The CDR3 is CASSQRSYNSPLHF. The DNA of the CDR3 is TGTGCCAGCAGCCAACGGTCCTATAATTCACCCCTCCACTTT.

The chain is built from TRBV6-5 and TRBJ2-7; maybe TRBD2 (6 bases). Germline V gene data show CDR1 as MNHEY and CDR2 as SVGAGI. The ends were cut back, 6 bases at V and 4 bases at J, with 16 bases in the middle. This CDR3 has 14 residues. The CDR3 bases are TGTGCCAGCAGCGTCCGGGACTCATATTACGAGCAGTACTTC. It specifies CASSVRDSYYEQYF.

The CDR3: CASSLGTSGRSEDTQYF. Written as DNA, the CDR3 is TGTGCCAGCAGCTTAGGGACTAGCGGGAGGAGTGAAGATACGCAGTATTTT. The genes are TRBV7-9 and TRBJ2-3, with 14 bases lining up with TRBD2. Looked up from germline, CDR1 is SEHNR and CDR2 is FQNEAQ (reference sequence). This CDR3 region has 17 residues. V trimming: 1 base; J trimming: 5 bases; junction bases outside the gene matches: 5.

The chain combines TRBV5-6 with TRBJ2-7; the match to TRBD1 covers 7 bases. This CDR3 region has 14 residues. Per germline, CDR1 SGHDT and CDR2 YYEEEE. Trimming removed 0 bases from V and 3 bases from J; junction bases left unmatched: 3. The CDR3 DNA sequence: TGTGCCAGCAGCTTGGGGGGACAGAACTACGAGCAGTACTTC. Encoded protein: CASSLGGQNYEQYF.

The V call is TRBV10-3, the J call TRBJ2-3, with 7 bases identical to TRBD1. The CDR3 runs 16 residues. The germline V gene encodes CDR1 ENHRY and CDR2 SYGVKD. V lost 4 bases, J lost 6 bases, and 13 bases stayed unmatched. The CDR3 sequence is CAISGEDRSGDDTQYF. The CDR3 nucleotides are TGTGCCATCAGTGGCGAGGACAGGAGCGGCGATGATACGCAGTATTTT.

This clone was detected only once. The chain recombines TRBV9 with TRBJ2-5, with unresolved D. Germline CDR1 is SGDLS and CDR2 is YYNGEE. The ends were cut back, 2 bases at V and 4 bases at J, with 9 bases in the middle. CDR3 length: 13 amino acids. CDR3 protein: CASSVSSLETQYF. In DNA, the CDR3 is TGTGCCAGCAGCGTGAGCTCGTTAGAGACCCAGTACTTC.

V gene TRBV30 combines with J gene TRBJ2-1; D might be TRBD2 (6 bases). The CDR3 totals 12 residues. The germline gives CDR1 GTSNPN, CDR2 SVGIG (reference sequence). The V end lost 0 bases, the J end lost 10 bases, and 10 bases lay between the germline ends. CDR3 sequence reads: CAWSVLAREQFF. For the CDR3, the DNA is TGTGCCTGGAGTGTACTAGCTCGGGAGCAGTTCTTC.

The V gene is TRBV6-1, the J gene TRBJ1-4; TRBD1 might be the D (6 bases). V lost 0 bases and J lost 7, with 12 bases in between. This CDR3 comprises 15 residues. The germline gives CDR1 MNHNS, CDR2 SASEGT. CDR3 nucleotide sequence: TGTGCCAGCAGTGAAGCGCGAGGACAGACTGAAAAACTGTTTTTT. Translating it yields CASSEARGQTEKLFF.

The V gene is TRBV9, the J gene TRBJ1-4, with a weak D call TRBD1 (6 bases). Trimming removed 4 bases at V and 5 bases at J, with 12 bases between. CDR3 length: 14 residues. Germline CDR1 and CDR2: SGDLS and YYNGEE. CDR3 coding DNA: TGTGCCAGCAGCTCCGGACAGCACAATGAAAAACTGTTTTTT. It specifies CASSSGQHNEKLFF.

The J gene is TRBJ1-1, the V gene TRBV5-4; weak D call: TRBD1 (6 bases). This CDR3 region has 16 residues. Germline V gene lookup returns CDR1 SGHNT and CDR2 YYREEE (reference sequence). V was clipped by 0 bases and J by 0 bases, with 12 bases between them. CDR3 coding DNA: TGTGCCAGCAGCTTGGACCAGGGGACCATGAACACTGAAGCTTTCTTT. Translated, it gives CASSLDQGTMNTEAFF.

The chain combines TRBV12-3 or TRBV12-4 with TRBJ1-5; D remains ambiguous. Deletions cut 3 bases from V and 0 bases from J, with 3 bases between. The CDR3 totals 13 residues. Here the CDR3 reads CASSFNSNQPQHF. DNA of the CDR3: TGTGCCAGCAGTTTTAATAGCAATCAGCCCCAGCATTTT.

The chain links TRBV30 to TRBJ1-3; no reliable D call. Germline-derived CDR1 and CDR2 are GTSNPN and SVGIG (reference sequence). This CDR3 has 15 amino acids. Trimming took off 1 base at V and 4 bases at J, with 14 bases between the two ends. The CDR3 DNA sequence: TGTGCCTGGAGTGGGAACAGAAAGGAAGGAAACACCATATATTTT. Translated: CAWSGNRKEGNTIYF.

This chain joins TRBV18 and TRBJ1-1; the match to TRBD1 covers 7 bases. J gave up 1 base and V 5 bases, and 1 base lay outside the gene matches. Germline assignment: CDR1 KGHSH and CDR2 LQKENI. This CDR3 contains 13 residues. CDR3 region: CASSTGENTEAFF. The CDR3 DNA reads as TGTGCCAGCTCAACAGGGGAGAACACTGAAGCTTTCTTT.

The CDR3 loop is CASSPGGQRNQPQHF. Here the CDR3 DNA reads TGTGCCAGCAGCCCAGGGGGGCAGCGCAATCAGCCCCAGCATTTT. The gene calls are TRBV7-3 and TRBJ1-5; 7 bases match TRBD1. The J segment lost 2 bases and the V segment lost 5 bases, leaving 6 bases of the junction unmatched. The CDR3 contains 15 residues. Germline V gives CDR1 SGHTA, CDR2 FQGTGA.